This T cell receptor beta chain was captured by sequencing in a study of T cell clonality in common variable immunodeficiency. The length of the CDR3 is 15 residues. The germline V gene has CDR1 WNHNN and CDR2 SYGVQD (reference sequence). CVID and control samples used equivalent genomic DNA input. The protocol was immunoSEQ multiplex PCR, while the TCRdb copy is restricted to in-frame clones and leaves out a portion. The sample shows 45,000 to 55,000 clones, none of them appearing just once. This clone was detected many times. The read ends 3 residues shy of where the CDR3 ends; the end is completed using the germline J gene.

The chain joins TRBV10-1 to TRBJ1-2; 12 bases map to TRBD1. Sequencing was done on a sample of peripheral blood mononuclear cells. This TCR was sampled from a person aged 18-70 years in good health. The CDR3 protein is CASNARDRGRGGYTF. Incomplete CDR3 DNA: TGCGCCAGCAACGCCCGGGACAGGGGGCGCGGAGGC.